This T cell receptor beta chain derives from a study of blood T cell repertoires in COVID-19. On the study more broadly: COVID-19 samples collected from the United States, Italy and Spain covered acute and convalescent phases. Sources were T cells, B-cell-depleted T cells, or PBMCs; the material itself was cDNA or gDNA.

V was shortened by 3 bases and J by 5 bases, with 23 bases between the two germline ends. The germline V gene encodes CDR1 SQVTM and CDR2 ANQGSEA. The CDR3 is made up of 17 amino acids. Methods used by the authors: It was from reference gene primer amplification that nucleated cell counts were estimated. Produced via immunoSEQ multiplex PCR; TCRdb's table is partial and in-frame only. The V and J calls and clone size were taken over from that table, and D and trimming were inferred from the DNA. The table includes approximately 230,000 clones, 70% to 90% detected once. The source is a man aged 18 to 30 with active or convalescent COVID-19. The chain has TRBV29-1 and TRBJ1-3; possibly TRBD1 for D (6 bases). Sequencing input: peripheral blood. CDR3: CSVELSRSGDTRNTIYF. The CDR3 DNA follows: TGCAGCGTTGAGCTCAGTAGGAGTGGGGACACCAGAAACACCATATATTTT.